This section outlines one TCR beta chain sequence together with its context. CDR1 and CDR2 (germline): LNHNV, YYDKDF (reference sequence). V was pared by 4 bases and J by 7 bases, with 6 bases of the junction left unmatched. The CDR3 is 13 amino acids. This sample is drawn from a study of CD8+ T cells in alopecia areata. Treatment noted: oral pan-JAK inhibitor, 5-10 mg twice daily. RNA was extracted and reverse transcribed into cDNA as the sequencing template. The protocol was immunoSEQ multiplex PCR, while the TCRdb copy is restricted to in-frame clones and leaves out a portion. The table has fewer than 250,000 clones, less than 45% seen once; the top ten hold approximately 2.4%.

The chain uses TRBV15 and TRBJ1-1; TRBD1 agrees at 7 bases. The origin of this receptor is a human donor with alopecia areata. Material: CD4+ T cells sorted from blood, obtained between weeks 36 and 40, from a patient treated with tofacitinib. CDR3 in DNA: TGTGCCACCAGCACCGCCGGGACAGATGAAGCTTTCTTT. Encoded protein: CATSTAGTDEAFF. The full variable domain, in which reference TRBV15 and TRBJ1-1 provide the parts outside the CDR3, is DAMVIQNPRYQVTQFGKPVTLSCSQTLNHNVMYWYQQKSSQAPKLLFHYYDKDFNNEADTPDNFQSRRPNTSFCFLDIRSPGLGDTAMYLCATSTAGTDEAFFGQGTRLTVV.